The present T cell receptor beta chain was sequenced within a study of cytotoxic CD8 clonotypes in ibrutinib-treated CLL (dated by TCRdb to about 2021). In terms of the full investigation: The cohort had eleven to twelve relapsed/refractory and around 15 treatment-naive patients; 17 were IGHV unmutated. Every sample from remission and from progressive disease was obtained while the patients were still on ibrutinib. Cryopreserved peripheral blood mononuclear cells were obtained before treatment, at response, and at either sustained remission or disease progression. Longitudinal samples were available for about 30% of the roughly 86 trial participants. The response samples were drawn at a median of approximately twelve months into treatment, with a range of about 6 to 40 months. Partial responses were observed in about 24 patients and complete responses in 2; after a median follow-up of around 68 months, remission was maintained in some 14 patients and progression was observed in some twelve. On average, each sample yielded about 250,000 productive templates and tens of thousands of productive rearrangements.

What the time point label conveys for this sample: 12 months on ibrutinib. For TCR beta library preparation, roughly 2 micrograms of genomic DNA was extracted from cryopreserved PBMCs. Longitudinal blood samples from CLL patients receiving ibrutinib monotherapy were subjected to high-throughput TCR beta sequencing. The patients took part in an open-label, single-center phase 2 trial of ibrutinib monotherapy. A MiSeq instrument was used for deep resolution sequencing, which targeted depths ranging from 1 in 1 million up to 1 in 200,000 T cells, with coverage averaging 10x for each clonotype. The immunoSEQ hsTCRB Kit was used to generate the TCR beta libraries. Per the source publication's procedure: Data were analyzed with ImmunoSEQ Data Assistant and ImmunoSEQ Analyzer, with V, D and J genes assigned per IMGT definitions. Clonality, which ranges from 0 to 1, was calculated by subtracting the normalized Shannon entropy of productive rearrangement frequencies from one. Only overrepresented clonotypes making up at least 0.05% of each patient's repertoire were included in the public clonotype analysis. Some 13 age-matched healthy donor repertoires from immuneACCESS served as clonality controls. What TCRdb holds here is the immuneACCESS table cut down to in-frame rearrangements. Part of the clones is not present; checked against another copy, under half of the missing clones reflect an unresolved V gene, and the others are unexplained. That table furnishes V, J and clone size, whereas the DNA furnished D and trimming. This sample comprises about 160,000 clones, roughly 86% of them detected only once. The ten largest clones represent around 2% of the sample.

Points on this clone: Its target antigen remains unknown. Per-base qualities were not stored, and no clone one base away is much larger.

For CDR1 and CDR2, the germline V gene lists KGHSH and LQKENI. Reading from cysteine to phenylalanine, the CDR3 counts 15 amino acids. The only DNA kept is the CDR3, 45 bases in frame from the first base. V ends up 5 bases short and J 2 bases short, with an unmatched junction base count of 5. Results the study describes overall, beyond this receptor: Baseline clonality was found to be higher than that of age-matched healthy donors and was strongly correlated with circulating CD8+ T-cell counts. Public clonotypes were found to be uncommon and were observed to contract or remain stable during treatment; the increase in clonality was shown to reflect expansion of private clonotypes at ibrutinib response. Sampling times were not matched between patients in sustained remission and patients whose disease was progressing, and lymph node repertoires were not examined. At ibrutinib response clonality went up, during sustained remission it held steady, and at progression it dropped back toward baseline.

The origin of this receptor is a human donor with chronic lymphocytic leukemia. Recombination linked TRBV18 to TRBJ2-2; 7 central nucleotides agree with TRBD2. This sample comprised PBMCs, obtained after 12 months of ibrutinib treatment. The CDR3 reads CASSTTSANTGELFF. The nucleotide sequence is given as TGTGCCAGCTCAACAACTAGCGCCAACACCGGGGAGCTGTTTTTT.